The 28 T cell receptor beta chains below come from one sample, sequenced in a study of cytomegalovirus exposure and HLA in healthy donors. With 60 Vbeta and 13 Jbeta primers, the PCR was carried out. Produced via immunoSEQ multiplex PCR; TCRdb's table is partial and in-frame only. The top ten clones hold around 7.8% of a sample with roughly 99,000 clones, about 80% of them seen once. The sample was PBMCs. These receptors were taken from a man aged 25 to 45 in good health and CMV-seronegative.

The chain employs TRBV30 and TRBJ1-2; 10 nucleotides agree with TRBD1. After removal of 1 base from V and 7 bases from J, the junction contained 9 bases not matched to a gene. Germline V gene data show CDR1 as GTSNPN and CDR2 as SVGIG (reference sequence). CDR3 length: 15 residues. DNA of the CDR3: TGTGCCTGGAGTGGACAGGGGGCGCTAAATTTTGGCTACACCTTC. Amino acid sequence: CAWSGQGALNFGYTF.

The chain recombines TRBV10-1 with TRBJ2-1, with a weak D call TRBD2 (5 bases). Trimming removed 3 bases from V and 0 bases from J, with 12 bases in between. Germline-derived CDR1 and CDR2 are WNHNN and SYGVQD (reference sequence). This CDR3 is built from 16 residues. The CDR3 coding sequence is TGCGCCAGCAGTGACCCCGCCGGGAACTCCTACAATGAGCAGTTCTTC. Amino acid sequence: CASSDPAGNSYNEQFF.

The V gene is TRBV5-4, the J gene TRBJ2-1, with D possibly TRBD1 on 6 matching bases. The CDR3 is made up of 15 amino acids. V was pared by 1 base and J by 3 bases, with 11 bases between. Germline values: CDR1 SGHNT, CDR2 YYREEE (reference sequence). The CDR3 is CASSLKGGIYNEQFF. In nucleotides, the CDR3 is TGTGCCAGCAGCTTGAAAGGGGGAATCTACAATGAGCAGTTCTTC.

The chain is built from TRBV4-2 and TRBJ1-1; a possible D gene is TRBD1 (6 bases). CDR3 size: 17 residues. The V gene lost 1 base and the J gene lost 4 bases, with 19 bases spanning the gap. The germline gives CDR1 LGHNA, CDR2 YNFKEQ. Written as DNA, the CDR3 is TGTGCCAGCAGCCAAGGTACCCGGGGGGCCCTGGGCACTGAAGCTTTCTTT. This encodes CASSQGTRGALGTEAFF.

This clone was recorded once. The CDR3 nucleotides are TGCGCCAGCAGCTCAGTCCGGGCCTACGAGCAGTACTTC. It encodes CASSSVRAYEQYF. The chain links TRBV5-1 to TRBJ2-7; D call uncertain. This CDR3 is built from 13 residues. Germline CDR1 reads SGHRS; CDR2 reads YFSETQ. The V end lost 3 bases, the J end lost 2 bases, and 9 bases lay between the germline ends.

This chain uses TRBV5-1 with TRBJ1-5; D gene ambiguous. The V and J ends lost 5 bases and 2 bases respectively, with 17 bases between them. CDR3 length: 16 amino acids. Per germline, CDR1 SGHRS and CDR2 YFSETQ. The CDR3 reads CASRPYPSGGNQPQHF. The CDR3 nucleotides read TGCGCCAGCAGACCCTATCCTAGCGGGGGCAATCAGCCCCAGCATTTT.

This clone has only a few counts. The rearrangement links TRBV7-8 to TRBJ1-2; weak D call: TRBD1 (6 bases). This CDR3 comprises 14 residues. The germline V gene encodes CDR1 SGHVS and CDR2 FQNEAQ. V lost 5 bases, J lost 6 bases, and 16 bases lay in between. Here the CDR3 reads CASSPRGGADGYTF. As DNA, the CDR3 is TGTGCCAGCAGCCCAAGGGGGGGCGCGGATGGCTACACCTTC. Combining the CDR3 with reference TRBV7-8 and TRBJ1-2 gives the whole variable domain GAGVSQSPRYKVAKRGQDVALRCDPISGHVSLFWYQQALGQGPEFLTYFQNEAQLDKSGLPSDRFFAERPEGSVSTLKIQRTQQEDSAVYLCASSPRGGADGYTFGSGTRLTVV.

The CDR3 loop is CASTVTGIGGYTF. CDR3 coding DNA: TGTGCCAGCACCGTTACAGGGATCGGTGGCTACACCTTC. The genes are TRBV2 and TRBJ1-2; D is possibly TRBD1 (6 bases). Germline V gives CDR1 SNHLY, CDR2 FYNNEI. V was cut by 7 bases and J by 7 bases, with 16 bases left in between. The CDR3 is made up of 13 amino acids.

The chain combines TRBV5-1 with TRBJ2-1; 11 positions match TRBD2. The V segment lost 1 base and the J segment 3 bases; nucleotides outside the gene matches: 0. The CDR3 loop spans 15 amino acids. Germline V gives CDR1 SGHRS, CDR2 YFSETQ. CDR3 DNA: TGCGCCAGCAGCTTGACTAGCGGGGGCTACAATGAGCAGTTCTTC. This codes for CASSLTSGGYNEQFF.

The gene calls are TRBV2 and TRBJ2-2; 9 nucleotides match TRBD2. This CDR3 has 14 amino acids. With V trimmed by 7 bases and J by 4 bases, 4 bases remained unmatched. The germline CDR1 and CDR2 sequences are SNHLY and FYNNEI. This chain's CDR3 is CASIEREVTGELFF. DNA of the CDR3: TGTGCCAGCATTGAGCGGGAGGTCACCGGGGAGCTGTTTTTT.

The chain joins TRBV5-1 to TRBJ2-2; 9 bases map to TRBD2. Germline V lookup: CDR1 SGHRS, CDR2 YFSETQ. This CDR3 is 14 amino acids long. Trimming took 4 bases from V and 7 from J; bases not matched to a gene: 5. The CDR3: CASSPSGGLGELFF. The CDR3 DNA reads TGCGCCAGCAGCCCCAGCGGGGGGCTCGGGGAGCTGTTTTTT.

The rearrangement uses TRBV7-9 and TRBJ2-5; the match to TRBD2 covers 13 bases. Trimming took 2 bases from V and 2 from J; bases not matched to a gene: 11. This CDR3 contains 19 residues. CDR1 is SEHNR and CDR2 is FQNEAQ in the germline V gene (reference sequence). The CDR3 reads CASSLTTSGGPRWQETQYF. The CDR3 DNA sequence: TGTGCCAGCAGCTTAACGACTAGCGGGGGGCCAAGGTGGCAAGAGACCCAGTACTTC.

This chain connects TRBV4-1 to TRBJ2-5; D is perhaps TRBD1 (6 bases). TRBJ2-7 explains the end of the DNA better; the J call may be wrong. In germline, CDR1 is MGHRA, CDR2 YSYEKL. This CDR3 is built from 14 residues. The CDR3 reads CASSPADRSYEQYF. DNA of the CDR3: TGCGCCAGCAGCCCCGCGGACAGATCCTACGAGCAGTACTTC.

This chain connects TRBV5-4 to TRBJ2-5, with 8 bases fitting TRBD2. After removal of 3 bases from V and 5 bases from J, the junction contained 6 bases not matched to a gene. Germline CDR1 and CDR2: SGHNT and YYREEE (reference sequence). The CDR3 loop spans 14 amino acids. The CDR3 sequence: CASSSGTRGETQYF. The CDR3 DNA sequence: TGTGCCAGCAGCTCCGGGACTAGGGGTGAGACCCAGTACTTC.

This clone occurred a few times. This chain joins TRBV5-1 and TRBJ1-2; D may be TRBD1 (5 bases). V was shortened by 0 bases and J by 1 base, with 13 bases between the two germline ends. Germline lookup yields CDR1 SGHRS and CDR2 YFSETQ. The CDR3 runs 16 residues. CDR3 sequence reads: CASSLDHWQGNYGYTF. CDR3 in DNA: TGCGCCAGCAGCTTGGACCACTGGCAGGGTAACTATGGCTACACCTTC.

CDR3 DNA: TGTGCCTGGAGTGTACTGGCGGGAGGAGAGACCCAGTACTTC. It specifies CAWSVLAGGETQYF. The J gene is TRBJ2-5, the V gene TRBV30; 8 nucleotides agree with TRBD2. Trimming took 0 bases from V and 4 from J; bases not matched to a gene: 4. CDR3 length: 14 amino acids. Germline V gene lookup returns CDR1 GTSNPN and CDR2 SVGIG (reference sequence). Filled out from reference TRBV30 and TRBJ2-5, the complete variable domain reads SQTIHQWPATLVQPVGSPLSLECTVEGTSNPNLYWYRQAAGRGLQLLFYSVGIGQISSEVPQNLSASRPQDRQFILSSKKLLLSDSGFYLCAWSVLAGGETQYFGPGTRLLVL.

This rearrangement joins TRBV28 to TRBJ2-1; 13 bases match TRBD2. With V trimmed by 5 bases and J by 8 bases, 6 bases remained unmatched. Germline V gene sequence: CDR1 MDHEN, CDR2 SYDVKM. The CDR3 runs 15 residues. The CDR3 DNA follows: TGTGCCAGCAGTCTCGGGACTAGCGGGAAAGATGAGCAGTTCTTC. Protein product: CASSLGTSGKDEQFF.

The chain uses TRBV10-3 and TRBJ2-5; 9 bases agree with TRBD1. Germline V gene data show CDR1 as ENHRY and CDR2 as SYGVKD. The CDR3 runs 15 residues. The ends lost 3 bases at V and 3 bases at J; junction bases unmatched: 5. The CDR3: CAISDPGQGEETQYF. DNA for the CDR3: TGTGCCATCAGTGACCCGGGACAGGGAGAAGAGACCCAGTACTTC.

This clone has a handful of counts. The genes are TRBV7-8 and TRBJ1-1; 9 bases fit TRBD1. Germline V gives CDR1 SGHVS, CDR2 FQNEAQ. V trimming: 5 bases; J trimming: 5 bases; junction bases outside the gene matches: 9. The length of the CDR3 is 15 residues. The CDR3 region is CASSLWTGVYTEAFF. In DNA, the CDR3 is TGTGCCAGCAGCCTCTGGACAGGGGTCTATACTGAAGCTTTCTTT.

This chain connects TRBV4-1 to TRBJ2-1; TRBD2 is a possible D gene (5 bases). This CDR3 comprises 17 residues. The V gene lost 6 bases and the J gene lost 8 bases, with 26 bases spanning the gap. The germline V gene encodes CDR1 MGHRA and CDR2 YSYEKL. The CDR3 bases are TGCGCCAGCAGGCACCTCGGGGTCCTCTCACCCGAAGATGAGCAGTTCTTC. This codes for CASRHLGVLSPEDEQFF.

CDR3 nucleotides: TGTGCCAGCAGCCAAGATAGGGGGCAGTCTGGAAACACCATATATTTT. Translated: CASSQDRGQSGNTIYF. The gene calls are TRBV4-2 and TRBJ1-3, with TRBD1 identical over 7 bases. Germline CDR1 and CDR2: LGHNA and YNFKEQ. Trimming removed 0 bases from V and 1 base from J; junction bases left unmatched: 3. The CDR3 totals 16 residues.

V gene TRBV7-9 combines with J gene TRBJ2-5; 8 nucleotides align to TRBD2. The CDR3 is 15 amino acids. The germline V gene encodes CDR1 SEHNR and CDR2 FQNEAQ (reference sequence). Germline trimming cut 7 bases from V and 2 bases from J; bases unmatched to any gene: 9. CDR3 protein: CASTPSGGIQETQYF. CDR3 coding DNA: TGTGCCAGCACCCCGAGCGGGGGAATACAAGAGACCCAGTACTTC.

The gene calls are TRBV7-2 and TRBJ2-3; D gene ambiguous. CDR3 length equals 13 residues. Trimming took off 2 bases at V and 2 bases at J, with 5 bases between the two ends. CDR1 SGHTA and CDR2 FQGNSA come from the germline V gene. The CDR3 DNA reads TGTGCCAGCAGCTTATCGGTCACAGATACGCAGTATTTT. Amino acids: CASSLSVTDTQYF.

The V gene is TRBV7-2, the J gene TRBJ1-1; 12 bases map to TRBD1. This CDR3 has 16 amino acids. Germline loops: CDR1 SGHTA, CDR2 FQGNSA. The trim removed 5 bases at V and 4 bases at J, leaving 8 bases unmatched. In DNA form, the CDR3 reads TGTGCCAGCAGCCCCGGGACAGGGGGCGCGTCCACTGAAGCTTTCTTT. Its translation: CASSPGTGGASTEAFF.

The chain uses TRBV5-1 and TRBJ2-1; D possibly corresponds to TRBD2 (6 bases). The CDR3 contains 15 residues. Germline V lookup: CDR1 SGHRS, CDR2 YFSETQ. The V end lost 0 bases, the J end lost 4 bases, and 11 bases lay between the germline ends. CDR3 bases: TGCGCCAGCAGCTTGGGGTCCGGGAGTTACAATGAGCAGTTCTTC. Amino acids: CASSLGSGSYNEQFF.

Concerning this clone: The junction differs from germline at one of its ends, possibly a read error. This chain links TRBV7-9 with TRBJ2-2, with 7 positions matching TRBD2. Germline V gives CDR1 SEHNR, CDR2 FQNEAQ (reference sequence). The length of the CDR3 is 15 residues. The CDR3 sequence is CSSRLLAANTGELFF. CDR3 DNA sequence: TGTTCCAGCAGACTTCTAGCGGCGAACACCGGGGAGCTGTTTTTT. Together with reference TRBV7-9 and TRBJ2-2, the CDR3 gives the full variable domain: DTGVSQNPRHKITKRGQNVTFRCDPISEHNRLYWYRQTLGQGPEFLTYFQNEAQLEKSRLLSDRFSAERPKGSFSTLEIQRTEQGDSAMYLCSSRLLAANTGELFFGEGSRLTVL.

The rearrangement joins TRBV27 to TRBJ1-5; possible D gene TRBD1, 5 bases. CDR1 is MNHEY, CDR2 SMNVEV, per germline (reference sequence). The CDR3 contains 18 residues. Trimming removed 5 bases from V and 4 bases from J, with 24 bases in between. The CDR3 protein is CASSHPTKRGVGNQPQHF. The CDR3 region has the DNA TGTGCCAGCAGTCACCCTACTAAACGGGGGGTTGGGAATCAGCCCCAGCATTTT.

The chain employs TRBV6-1 and TRBJ2-7, with TRBD1 matching over 9 bases. The CDR3 totals 14 residues. The germline gives CDR1 MNHNS, CDR2 SASEGT. Trimming at V came to 4 bases and at J to 7 bases, leaving 8 bases not matched to a gene. CDR3 bases: TGTGCCAGCAGTGGTCAACAGGGGGCGGGTGAGCAGTACTTC. Amino acid sequence: CASSGQQGAGEQYF.